This entry is about one TCR beta chain. CDR1 is SGHDN, CDR2 FVKESK, per germline. Unmatched junction bases numbered 7, after V lost 0 bases and J lost 4 bases. This CDR3 contains 17 residues. The source of the sample is a study of shared clonotypes between healthy human individuals. The table came from immunoSEQ multiplex PCR; TCRdb's copy has only in-frame clones and leaves some out. This table holds about 230,000 clones, approximately 65% found once. The chain couples TRBV14 to TRBJ2-1; 9 nucleotides align to TRBD2. The sample consisted of memory CD4+ T cells sorted from blood. The subset was: CD45RA-negative fraction. The receptor comes from a man aged 25 to 40 in good health. The CDR3 sequence: CASSQDNLAGFYNEQFF. Written as DNA, the CDR3 is TGTGCCAGCAGCCAAGATAACCTAGCGGGGTTTTACAATGAGCAGTTCTTC.